These T cell receptor beta chains were read from a single sample in a study of blood T cells in healthy people across ages. TCRdb processed the 5' RACE reads anew with MiXCR; each CDR3 protein has one entry. The table records some 370,000 distinct CDR3 sequences, approximately 47% of them present only once. Material: blood. Source of these receptors: a man aged 55 to 70 in good health. Both conserved end residues are part of each CDR3. Each record gives: D gene, J gene, V gene, clone size, CDR3 DNA, CDR3 protein. D genes are given only for firm matches. Clone size, where shown, is once, few, many, or a class for clones that have expanded.

TRBD2	TRBJ2-5	TRBV5-1	few	TGCGCCAGCAGCTTGGGAATAGCGGGGGGCCTTCTTGAGCAGTACTTC	CASSLGIAGGLLEQYF
.	TRBJ1-2	TRBV15	.	TGTGCCACCAGCAGAGCCGGGACCAACTATGGCTACACCTTC	CATSRAGTNYGYTF
TRBD2	TRBJ2-1	TRBV4-2	few	TGTGCCAGCAGCTTCCAGGGAGGGGAGCAGTTCTTC	CASSFQGGEQFF
TRBD2	TRBJ2-7	TRBV27	.	TGTGCCAGCAGTCCCCGGACTAGCGGGCTCAACGAGCAGTACTTC	CASSPRTSGLNEQYF
TRBD2	TRBJ2-1	TRBV29-1	.	TGCAGCGTTGAATCCCCCAGCGGGAAACAAGAGACCCAGTTCTTC	CSVESPSGKQETQFF
TRBD2	TRBJ2-5	TRBV12-3/TRBV12-4	few	TGTGCCAGCAGTTCTCGGGGGACTAGCGGTCGTGAGACCCAGTACTTC	CASSSRGTSGRETQYF
.	TRBJ2-3	TRBV5-1	.	TGCGCCAGCACCTTCTCGGCTAGCACAGATACGCAGTATTTT	CASTFSASTDTQYF
.	TRBJ2-5	TRBV4-3	.	TGCGCCAGCAGCCAAGAGATAGGCGGGGTGGGATCGATGAGGACCCAGTACTTC	CASSQEIGGVGSMRTQYF
TRBD1	TRBJ2-7	TRBV28	few	TGTGCCAGCAGGGGACAGGGATGGTCCTACGAGCAGTACTTC	CASRGQGWSYEQYF
.	TRBJ2-5	TRBV18	.	TGTGCCAGCTCACTGGAGCTGGGGCAAGAGACCCAGTACTTC	CASSLELGQETQYF
.	TRBJ2-7	TRBV29-1	.	TGCAGCGGAGGACACGGGACCTACGAGCAGTACTTC	CSGGHGTYEQYF
TRBD2	TRBJ2-7	TRBV30	many	TGTGCCTGGAGTGTACCGGGACTACCCTACGAGCAGTACTTC	CAWSVPGLPYEQYF
.	TRBJ2-3	TRBV20-1	few	TGCAGTGCTAGAGATTTAGGGGGGGGCACAGATACGCAGTATTTT	CSARDLGGGTDTQYF
TRBD1	TRBJ2-4	TRBV2	few	TGTGCCAGCAAATCTGGGACAGGGGACGAAAACATTCAGTACTTC	CASKSGTGDENIQYF
TRBD1	TRBJ2-3	TRBV7-9	.	TGTGCCAGCACCGGGACAGGGGTAACAGATACGCAGTATTTT	CASTGTGVTDTQYF
.	TRBJ1-2	TRBV5-1	.	TGCGCCAGCAGCCGTAGTTATGGCTACACCTTC	CASSRSYGYTF
.	TRBJ2-7	TRBV20-1	.	TGCAGTGCTAACCCGGGCTACGAGCAGTACTTC	CSANPGYEQYF
.	TRBJ2-1	TRBV19	few	TGTGCCAGTAGTACAGGGTACAATGAGCAGTTCTTC	CASSTGYNEQFF
TRBD1	TRBJ1-6	TRBV30	few	TGTGCCTGGAGCGACGGGGACAGCCTTAATTCACCCCTCCACTTT	CAWSDGDSLNSPLHF
.	TRBJ2-7	TRBV10-3	.	TGTGCCATCAGTGCAGGAACTGCTTCCTACGAGCAGTACTTC	CAISAGTASYEQYF
.	TRBJ2-3	TRBV12-3/TRBV12-4	.	TGTGCCAGCAGCTCTGCCCCGGGTGATACGCAGTATTTT	CASSSAPGDTQYF
TRBD2	TRBJ2-5	TRBV29-1	.	TGCAGCGTTGAGGGGTTAGCGGGAGCGGAGACCCAGTACTTC	CSVEGLAGAETQYF
.	TRBJ2-3	TRBV20-1	.	TGCAGTGCTAGCGGGGCAGATACGCAGTATTTT	CSASGADTQYF
TRBD2	TRBJ2-1	TRBV24-1	.	TGTGCCACCAGTGATGCCGGGACTTCTATACCGGGGGGGTCCTACAGTGAGCAGTTCTTC	CATSDAGTSIPGGSYSEQFF
.	TRBJ1-6	TRBV12-3/TRBV12-4	few	TGTGCCAGCAGGAAGGGGGGAGGTAATTCACCCCTCCACTTT	CASRKGGGNSPLHF
.	TRBJ2-3	TRBV7-2	.	TGTGCCACCGAGAACCCTGGGGGCGTAGATACGCAGTATTTT	CATENPGGVDTQYF
TRBD1	TRBJ2-7	TRBV9	.	TGTGCCAGCAGCACCCGGGACAGCCTCTACGAGCAGTACTTC	CASSTRDSLYEQYF
TRBD1	TRBJ2-5	TRBV4-2	.	TGTGCCAGCAGCCAGCTGAAGGGACAGCATCAAGAGACCCAGTACTTC	CASSQLKGQHQETQYF
.	TRBJ2-1	TRBV2	.	TGTGCCAGCAGTGCCTATAGCGGAAACTCCTACAATGAGCAGTTCTTC	CASSAYSGNSYNEQFF
.	TRBJ2-1	TRBV12-3/TRBV12-4	.	TGTGCCAGCAGTTCCCGGTTTACCTACAATGAGCAGTTCTTC	CASSSRFTYNEQFF
.	TRBJ2-3	TRBV7-9	.	TGTGCCAGCAGCTTAGAACGGATTAGCACAGATACGCAGTATTTT	CASSLERISTDTQYF
TRBD2	TRBJ2-1	TRBV4-3	.	TGCGCCAGCAGCCCACTAGCGGTATACAATGAGCAGTTCTTC	CASSPLAVYNEQFF
.	TRBJ1-2	TRBV4-2	few	TGTGCCAGCAGCCAAGTTGGCGAGGGAATGGGTGGCTACACCTTC	CASSQVGEGMGGYTF
.	TRBJ2-1	TRBV7-9	many	TGTGCCAGCAGCTTAGCTCGACCGGGACTCCATGAGCAGTTCTTC	CASSLARPGLHEQFF
.	TRBJ2-1	TRBV12-3/TRBV12-4	many	TGTGCCAGCAGTGGAAGGGGCGGGAATGAGCAGTTCTTC	CASSGRGGNEQFF
TRBD1	TRBJ2-3	TRBV5-1	.	TGCGCCAGCAGCTTGGACAGGGGCCCTAGCACAGATACGCAGTATTTT	CASSLDRGPSTDTQYF
TRBD1	TRBJ2-4	TRBV12-3/TRBV12-4	few	TGTGCCAGCAGTCCATCCGGGACAGGGGGGAAAAACATTCAGTACTTC	CASSPSGTGGKNIQYF
.	TRBJ1-5	TRBV27	.	TGTGCCAGCAGTTTTTCAGGGTTCAGCAATCAGCCCCAGCATTTT	CASSFSGFSNQPQHF
TRBD1	TRBJ2-7	TRBV18	.	TGTGCCAGCTCACCACCTGGACAGGGTACCTACGAGCAGTACTTC	CASSPPGQGTYEQYF
.	TRBJ2-7	TRBV5-1	few	TGCGCCAGCAGCCCGGACAATCCCCGCTACGAGCAGTACTTC	CASSPDNPRYEQYF
.	TRBJ2-3	TRBV7-9	many	TGTGCCAGCAGCTTAGATAGCGTCGAAGGAGATACGCAGTATTTT	CASSLDSVEGDTQYF
.	TRBJ2-7	TRBV12-3/TRBV12-4	.	TGTGCCAGCAGTTTGCGGCGGAGCTCCTACGAGCAGTACTTC	CASSLRRSSYEQYF
.	TRBJ1-1	TRBV7-2	.	TGTGCCAGCAGCTTCGGACACCGGAACACTGAAGCTTTCTTT	CASSFGHRNTEAFF
TRBD1	TRBJ1-6	TRBV27	few	TGTGCCAGCAGTCCAGGGACAGGGAGCTCCTATAATTCACCCCTCCACTTT	CASSPGTGSSYNSPLHF
TRBD1	TRBJ2-5	TRBV15	.	TGTGCCACCAGCAGAGATCAAGGGACAGGGGCCCCCTGGGAGCAGTACTTC	CATSRDQGTGAPWEQYF
.	TRBJ1-4	TRBV2	.	TGTGCCAGCAGTCCCGGGGTTGCTAATGAAAAACTGTTTTTT	CASSPGVANEKLFF
TRBD1	TRBJ1-5	TRBV7-2	once	TGTGCCAGCAGCTTAGCGGACAGGGTCTCCCAGCCCCAGCATTTT	CASSLADRVSQPQHF
.	TRBJ1-2	TRBV6-2/TRBV6-3	.	TGTGCCAGCAGGGAGAGCTCCTTGGGGGGCTACACCTTC	CASRESSLGGYTF
TRBD2	TRBJ2-1	TRBV6-5	many	TGTGCCAGCAAGCCTAGCGGGAGGAGTGAGCAGTTCTTC	CASKPSGRSEQFF
.	TRBJ2-1	TRBV7-2	.	TGTGCCAGCAGCTTAGTACTAGCCGGCAATGAGCAGTTCTTC	CASSLVLAGNEQFF
.	TRBJ2-5	TRBV10-3	.	TGTGCCATCAGTGGAGAAACAGGACTCCAAGAGACCCAGTACTTC	CAISGETGLQETQYF
TRBD2	TRBJ2-5	TRBV28	.	TGTGCCAGCAGTTTTCTAGCGGGAGGGTGGGGTGAGACCCAGTACTTC	CASSFLAGGWGETQYF
TRBD2	TRBJ2-5	TRBV7-9	.	TGTGCCAGCAGCCTTCCGGCTAGCGGGGGGATTCAAGAGACCCAGTACTTC	CASSLPASGGIQETQYF
TRBD2	TRBJ2-5	TRBV4-2	.	TGTGCCAGCAGCCAGATCACTAGCGGGGGGGCGGTAGAGACCCAGTACTTC	CASSQITSGGAVETQYF